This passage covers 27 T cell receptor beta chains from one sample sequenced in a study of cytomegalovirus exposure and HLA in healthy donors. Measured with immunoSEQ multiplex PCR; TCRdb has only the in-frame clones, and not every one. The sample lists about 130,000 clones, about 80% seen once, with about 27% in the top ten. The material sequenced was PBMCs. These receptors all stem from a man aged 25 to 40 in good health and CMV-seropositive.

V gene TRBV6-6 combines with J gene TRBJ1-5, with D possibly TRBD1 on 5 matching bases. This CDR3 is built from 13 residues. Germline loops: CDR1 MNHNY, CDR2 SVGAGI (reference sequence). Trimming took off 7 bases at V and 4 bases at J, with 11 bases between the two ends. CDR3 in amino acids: CASMRGINQPQHF. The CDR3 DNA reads TGTGCCAGCATGCGGGGGATAAATCAGCCCCAGCATTTT.

The CDR3 sequence: CASSFPRAGTGELFF. The CDR3 region has the DNA TGTGCCAGCAGCTTTCCGAGGGCGGGCACCGGGGAGCTGTTTTTT. V is TRBV7-9 and J is TRBJ2-2; possible D gene TRBD2, 5 bases. Germline CDR1 and CDR2: SEHNR and FQNEAQ (reference sequence). V was trimmed by 3 bases and J by 4 bases, leaving 12 bases between them. The CDR3 extends over 15 amino acids.

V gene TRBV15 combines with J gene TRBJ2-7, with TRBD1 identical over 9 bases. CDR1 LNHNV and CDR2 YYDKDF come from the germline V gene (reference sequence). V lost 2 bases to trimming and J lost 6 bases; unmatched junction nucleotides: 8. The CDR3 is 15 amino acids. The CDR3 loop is CATSRPGTGTREQYF. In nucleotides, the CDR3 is TGTGCCACCAGCAGACCCGGGACAGGGACCCGCGAGCAGTACTTC.

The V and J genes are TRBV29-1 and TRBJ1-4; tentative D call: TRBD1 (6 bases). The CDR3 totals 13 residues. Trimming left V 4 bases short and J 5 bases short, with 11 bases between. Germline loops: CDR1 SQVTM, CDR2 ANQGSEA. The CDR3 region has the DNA TGCAGCGTTGGAAGGACAGAAAATGAAAAACTGTTTTTT. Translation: CSVGRTENEKLFF.

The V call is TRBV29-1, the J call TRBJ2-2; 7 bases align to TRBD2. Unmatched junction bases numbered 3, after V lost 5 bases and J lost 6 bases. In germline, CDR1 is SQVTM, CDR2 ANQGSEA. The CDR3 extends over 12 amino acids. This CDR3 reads CSVTSGAGELFF. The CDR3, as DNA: TGCAGCGTTACAAGCGGGGCCGGGGAGCTGTTTTTT.

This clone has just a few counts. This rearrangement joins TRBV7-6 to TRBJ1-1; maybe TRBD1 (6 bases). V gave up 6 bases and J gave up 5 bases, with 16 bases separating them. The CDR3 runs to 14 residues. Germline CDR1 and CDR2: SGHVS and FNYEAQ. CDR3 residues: CASSLSPGATEAFF. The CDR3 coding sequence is TGTGCCAGCAGTCTCTCCCCAGGGGCTACTGAAGCTTTCTTT.

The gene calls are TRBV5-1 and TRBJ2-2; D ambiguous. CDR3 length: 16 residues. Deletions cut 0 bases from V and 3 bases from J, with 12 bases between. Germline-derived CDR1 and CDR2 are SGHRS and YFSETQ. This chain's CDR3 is CASSLGYSTDTGELFF. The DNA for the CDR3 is TGCGCCAGCAGCTTGGGATACAGCACGGACACCGGGGAGCTGTTTTTT.

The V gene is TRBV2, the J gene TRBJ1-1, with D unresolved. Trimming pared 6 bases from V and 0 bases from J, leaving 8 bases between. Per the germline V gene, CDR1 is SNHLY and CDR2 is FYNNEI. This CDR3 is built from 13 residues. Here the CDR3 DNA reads TGTGCCAGCAGGTCCCGTATGAACACTGAAGCTTTCTTT. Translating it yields CASRSRMNTEAFF.

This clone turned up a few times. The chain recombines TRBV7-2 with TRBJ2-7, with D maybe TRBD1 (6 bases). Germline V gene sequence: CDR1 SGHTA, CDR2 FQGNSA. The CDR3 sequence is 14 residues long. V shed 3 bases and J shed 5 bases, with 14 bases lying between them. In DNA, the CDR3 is TGTGCCAGCAGCTTTTCAGGGGCGCGCGACGAGCAGTACTTC. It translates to CASSFSGARDEQYF.

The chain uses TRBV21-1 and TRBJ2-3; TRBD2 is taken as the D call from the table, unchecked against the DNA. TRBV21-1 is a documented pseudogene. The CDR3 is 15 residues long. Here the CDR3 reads CASSKPLRGEDTQYF. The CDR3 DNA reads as TGTGCCAGCAGCAAACCGCTACGGGGGGAAGATACGCAGTATTTT.

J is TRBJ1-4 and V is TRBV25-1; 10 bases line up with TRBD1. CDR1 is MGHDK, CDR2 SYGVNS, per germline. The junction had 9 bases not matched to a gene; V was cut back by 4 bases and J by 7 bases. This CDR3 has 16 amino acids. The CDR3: CASSGARQGASEKLFF. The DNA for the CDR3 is TGTGCCAGCAGTGGGGCTAGACAGGGGGCGAGTGAAAAACTGTTTTTT.

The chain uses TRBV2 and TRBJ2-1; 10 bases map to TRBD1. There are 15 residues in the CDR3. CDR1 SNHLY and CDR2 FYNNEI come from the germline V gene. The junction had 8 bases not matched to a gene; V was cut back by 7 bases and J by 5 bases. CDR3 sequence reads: CASTPRQGANNEQFF. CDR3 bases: TGTGCCAGCACTCCCCGACAGGGGGCTAACAATGAGCAGTTCTTC.

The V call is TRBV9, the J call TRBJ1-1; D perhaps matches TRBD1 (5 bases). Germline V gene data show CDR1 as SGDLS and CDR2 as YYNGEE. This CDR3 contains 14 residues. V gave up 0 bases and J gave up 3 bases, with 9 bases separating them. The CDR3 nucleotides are TGTGCCAGCAGCGTAGGACAGTGGGACACTGAAGCTTTCTTT. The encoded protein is CASSVGQWDTEAFF.

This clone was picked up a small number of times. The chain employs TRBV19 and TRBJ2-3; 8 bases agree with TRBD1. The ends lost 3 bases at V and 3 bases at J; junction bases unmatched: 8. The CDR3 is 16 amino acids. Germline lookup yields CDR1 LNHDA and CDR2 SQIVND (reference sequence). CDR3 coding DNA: TGTGCCAGTAGTATCTGGACAGGGAGTGGGACAGATACGCAGTATTTT. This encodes CASSIWTGSGTDTQYF.

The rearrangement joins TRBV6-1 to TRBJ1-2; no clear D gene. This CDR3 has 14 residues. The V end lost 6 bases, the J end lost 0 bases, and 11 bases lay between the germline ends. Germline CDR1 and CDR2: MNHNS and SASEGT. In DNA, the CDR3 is TGTGCCAGCAGGGCAGGCAGCTCTAACTATGGCTACACCTTC. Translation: CASRAGSSNYGYTF.

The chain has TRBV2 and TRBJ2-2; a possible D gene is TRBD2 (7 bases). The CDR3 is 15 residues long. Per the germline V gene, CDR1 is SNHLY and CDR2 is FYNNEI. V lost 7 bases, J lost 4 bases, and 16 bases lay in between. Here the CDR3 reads CASKGGASGTGELFF. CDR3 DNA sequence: TGTGCCAGCAAGGGGGGAGCTAGCGGCACCGGGGAGCTGTTTTTT.

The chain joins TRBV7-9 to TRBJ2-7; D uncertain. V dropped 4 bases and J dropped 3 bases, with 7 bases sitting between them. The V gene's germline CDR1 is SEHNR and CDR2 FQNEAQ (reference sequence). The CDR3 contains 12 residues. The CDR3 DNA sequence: TGTGCCAGCAGCTACGACAACTACGAGCAGTACTTC. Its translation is CASSYDNYEQYF.

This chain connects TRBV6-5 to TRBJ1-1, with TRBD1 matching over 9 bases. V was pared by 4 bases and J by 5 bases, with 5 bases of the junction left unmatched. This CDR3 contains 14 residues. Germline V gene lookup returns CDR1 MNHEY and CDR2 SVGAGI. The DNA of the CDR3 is TGTGCCAGCAGTTCACGGGACAGGGTTACTGAAGCTTTCTTT. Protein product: CASSSRDRVTEAFF.

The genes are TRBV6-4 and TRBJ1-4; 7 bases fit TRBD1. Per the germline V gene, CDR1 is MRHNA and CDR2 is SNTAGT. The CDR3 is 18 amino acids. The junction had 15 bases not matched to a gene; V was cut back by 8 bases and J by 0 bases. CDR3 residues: CASCPSGTANSTNEKLFF. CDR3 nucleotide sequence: TGTGCCAGCTGTCCGTCCGGGACAGCGAACTCAACTAATGAAAAACTGTTTTTT.

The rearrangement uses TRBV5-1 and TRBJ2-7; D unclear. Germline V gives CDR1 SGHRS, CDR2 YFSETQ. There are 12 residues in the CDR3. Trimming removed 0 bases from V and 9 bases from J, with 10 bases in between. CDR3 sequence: CASSLAPGLQYF. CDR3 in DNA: TGCGCCAGCAGCTTGGCCCCCGGGTTGCAGTACTTC.

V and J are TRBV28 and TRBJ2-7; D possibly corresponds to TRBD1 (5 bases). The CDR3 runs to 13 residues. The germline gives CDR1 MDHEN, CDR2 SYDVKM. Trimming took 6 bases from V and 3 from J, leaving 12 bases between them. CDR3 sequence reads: CASSLDRYYEQYF. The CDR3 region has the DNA TGTGCCAGCAGCCTCGACAGATACTACGAGCAGTACTTC.

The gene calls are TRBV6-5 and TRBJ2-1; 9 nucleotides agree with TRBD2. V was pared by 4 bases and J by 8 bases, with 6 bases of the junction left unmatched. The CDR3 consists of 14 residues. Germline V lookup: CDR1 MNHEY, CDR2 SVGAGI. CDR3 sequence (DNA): TGTGCCAGCAGTTCGCGGGGGGGCGAGGATGAGCAGTTCTTC. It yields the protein CASSSRGGEDEQFF.

CDR3 coding DNA: TGTGCCAGCAGCTCGACTAGCGGGGCAGGGGAGACCCAGTACTTC. This codes for CASSSTSGAGETQYF. The chain uses TRBV11-2 and TRBJ2-5; 11 nucleotides align to TRBD2. Germline CDR1 reads SGHAT; CDR2 reads FQNNGV. J gave up 5 bases and V 4 bases, and 6 bases lay outside the gene matches. CDR3 length: 15 amino acids.

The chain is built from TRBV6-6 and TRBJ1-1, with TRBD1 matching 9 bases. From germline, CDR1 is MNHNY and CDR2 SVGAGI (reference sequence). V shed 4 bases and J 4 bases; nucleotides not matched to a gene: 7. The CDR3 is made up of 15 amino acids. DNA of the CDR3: TGTGCCAGCAGTTCCGTCGACAGGGGGTTCACTGAAGCTTTCTTT. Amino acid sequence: CASSSVDRGFTEAFF.

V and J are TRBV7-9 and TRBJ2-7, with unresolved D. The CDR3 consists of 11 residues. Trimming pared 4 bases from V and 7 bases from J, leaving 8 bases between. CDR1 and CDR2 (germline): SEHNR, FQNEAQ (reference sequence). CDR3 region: CASSSGREQYF. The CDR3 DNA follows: TGTGCCAGCAGCTCCGGCAGGGAGCAGTACTTC.

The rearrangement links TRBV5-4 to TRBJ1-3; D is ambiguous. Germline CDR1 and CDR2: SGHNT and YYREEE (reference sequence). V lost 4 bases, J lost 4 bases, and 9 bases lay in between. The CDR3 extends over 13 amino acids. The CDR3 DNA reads TGTGCCAGCAGCATCCCGACAGGAAACACCATATATTTT. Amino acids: CASSIPTGNTIYF.

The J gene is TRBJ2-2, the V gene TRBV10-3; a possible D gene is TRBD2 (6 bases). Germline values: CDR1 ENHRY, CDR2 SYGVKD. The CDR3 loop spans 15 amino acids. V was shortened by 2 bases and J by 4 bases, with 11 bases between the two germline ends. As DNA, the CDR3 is TGTGCCATCAGTGAGGAAAGGGGACTCACCGGGGAGCTGTTTTTT. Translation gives CAISEERGLTGELFF.